These 6 T cell receptor beta chains were sequenced from one sample in a study of CD8 T cells in ankylosing spondylitis. A single record per CDR3 protein comes from TCRdb applying MiXCR to the 5' RACE reads. The sample records approximately 260,000 distinct CDR3 sequences, around 9.1% being singletons. The material sequenced was blood, either unsorted or a sorted T cell fraction (not recorded which). The receptors were sampled from a male donor with ankylosing spondylitis or in good health (not recorded which).

This clonotype was seen many times. The V gene is TRBV6-1, the J gene TRBJ2-2, with 10 bases that match TRBD2. The germline V gene has CDR1 MNHNS and CDR2 SASEGT. The V segment lost 7 bases and the J segment 3 bases; nucleotides outside the gene matches: 5. The length of the CDR3 is 15 residues. The DNA of the CDR3 is TGTGCCAGCACTCAGCGGGGGGGATACACCGGGGAGCTGTTTTTT. Encoded protein: CASTQRGGYTGELFF.

This clonotype was seen ten or more times. V gene TRBV5-4 combines with J gene TRBJ2-1; no firm D call. This CDR3 has 14 amino acids. V lost 0 bases and J 9 bases, leaving 13 bases between the germline ends. The germline V gene encodes CDR1 SGHNT and CDR2 YYREEE (reference sequence). DNA for the CDR3: TGTGCCAGCAGCTTGGGAAAGGCCTTATTTGAGCAGTTCTTC. Translated, it gives CASSLGKALFEQFF.

In this sample, this clonotype turned up many times. The rearrangement joins TRBV12-3 or TRBV12-4 to TRBJ2-3; D ambiguous. The CDR3 contains 13 residues. Trimming shortened V by 3 bases and J by 1 base, and 5 bases separated the two germline ends. The CDR3 DNA reads TGTGCCAGCAGTTTCGACGGCACAGATACGCAGTATTTT. Translating gives CASSFDGTDTQYF.

This clonotype was counted at least ten times. V is TRBV5-5 and J is TRBJ2-3; the D is unclear. The CDR3 extends over 14 amino acids. V shed 3 bases and J shed 2 bases, with 10 bases lying between them. CDR1 is SGHKS and CDR2 is YYEKEE in the germline V gene (reference sequence). CDR3 in DNA: TGTGCCAGCAGCTCCCAGGACCTCACAGATACGCAGTATTTT. It is translated as CASSSQDLTDTQYF.

This clonotype showed up many times. The genes are TRBV6-2 or TRBV6-3 and TRBJ2-3, with D perhaps TRBD1 or TRBD2 (6 bases each). Germline CDR1 MNHEY, CDR2 SVGEGT. The CDR3 sequence is 14 residues long. V was clipped by 2 bases and J by 2 bases, with 8 bases between them. The CDR3 bases are TGTGCCAGCAGTTACGGGGGGCCCACAGATACGCAGTATTTT. This sequence encodes CASSYGGPTDTQYF.

This clonotype was recorded many times. The V and J genes are TRBV29-1 and TRBJ2-5; D not certain. Germline CDR1 is SQVTM and CDR2 is ANQGSEA. V was cut by 3 bases and J by 4 bases, with 6 bases left in between. The CDR3 spans 11 residues. The CDR3 is CSVESLETQYF. The DNA for the CDR3 is TGCAGCGTTGAGTCCCTAGAGACCCAGTACTTC. The whole variable domain, filled in from reference TRBV29-1 and TRBJ2-5, reads SAVISQKPSRDICQRGTSLTIQCQVDSQVTMMFWYRQQPGQSLTLIATANQGSEATYESGFVIDKFPISRPNLTFSTLTVSNMSPEDSSIYLCSVESLETQYFGPGTRLLVL.